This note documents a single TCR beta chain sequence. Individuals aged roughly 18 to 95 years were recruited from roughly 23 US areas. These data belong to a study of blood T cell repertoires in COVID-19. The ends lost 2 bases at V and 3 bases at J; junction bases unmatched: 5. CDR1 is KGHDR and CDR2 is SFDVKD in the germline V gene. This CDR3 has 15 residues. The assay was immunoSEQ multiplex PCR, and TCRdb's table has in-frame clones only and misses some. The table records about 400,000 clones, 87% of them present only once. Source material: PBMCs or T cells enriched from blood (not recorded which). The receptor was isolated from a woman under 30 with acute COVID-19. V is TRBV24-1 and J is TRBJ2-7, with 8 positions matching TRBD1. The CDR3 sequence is CATSDSSGTGYEQYF. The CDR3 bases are TGTGCCACCAGTGATTCTTCCGGGACAGGCTACGAGCAGTACTTC.